What follows are 31 T cell receptor beta chains derived from one specimen sequenced in a study of blood T cell repertoires in COVID-19. Clones were sequenced by immunoSEQ multiplex PCR, and TCRdb holds only the in-frame ones, with some missing. The sample has roughly 330,000 clones; roughly nine tenths are singletons. Input material: PBMCs or T cells enriched from blood (not recorded which). These receptors all stem from a woman aged 25 to 39 who had recovered from COVID-19.

This clone was seen a few times. At the DNA level, this CDR3 is encoded by other sequences in the same sample as well. The chain joins TRBV18 to TRBJ1-1; D not certain. CDR1 is KGHSH and CDR2 is LQKENI in the germline V gene. Trimming removed 2 bases from V and 2 bases from J, with 9 bases in between. The CDR3 loop spans 14 amino acids. DNA for the CDR3: TGTGCCAGCTCACCAGGGCAGAGCAACACTGAAGCTTTCTTT. This codes for CASSPGQSNTEAFF.

The V call is TRBV10-3, the J call TRBJ2-2; D gene ambiguous. CDR1 and CDR2 (germline): ENHRY, SYGVKD. The germline V and J ends were trimmed by 0 bases and 9 bases, with 14 bases remaining between them. The CDR3 extends over 15 amino acids. The CDR3 region is CAISESTGPGRELFF. The DNA of the CDR3 is TGTGCCATCAGTGAGTCGACTGGCCCCGGTCGGGAGCTGTTTTTT.

The chain combines TRBV12-5 with TRBJ2-1; D gene uncertain. Looked up from germline, CDR1 is LGHNT and CDR2 is FRNRAP. Trimming removed 2 bases from V and 8 bases from J, with 7 bases in between. The CDR3 is made up of 12 amino acids. In DNA form, the CDR3 reads TGTGCTAGTGGTTTGTCCGGTGATGAGCAGTTCTTC. It specifies CASGLSGDEQFF.

This clone was detected only once. The chain uses TRBV6-5 and TRBJ1-2; a weak D match, TRBD1 (5 bases). V lost 8 bases and J lost 8, with 21 bases in between. Germline values: CDR1 MNHEY, CDR2 SVGAGI. The CDR3 consists of 14 residues. Here the CDR3 reads CASGPAGLSGGYTF. In DNA, the CDR3 is TGTGCCAGCGGGCCGGCGGGACTCTCTGGGGGCTACACCTTC.

This clone was found a few times. CDR3 amino acids: CASRAPSPDRGAFF. The CDR3 bases are TGTGCCAGCAGAGCCCCCAGTCCCGACAGGGGAGCTTTCTTT. This chain uses TRBV3-1 (or the pseudogene TRBV3-2) with TRBJ1-1, with 8 bases fitting TRBD1. CDR1 is LGHDT, CDR2 YNNKEL, per germline (reference sequence). This CDR3 has 14 amino acids. Trimming at V came to 6 bases and at J to 10 bases, leaving 13 bases not matched to a gene.

The chain is built from TRBV7-8 and TRBJ1-1; D is ambiguous. From germline, CDR1 is SGHVS and CDR2 FQNEAQ. Trimming cost V 4 bases and J 1 base, with 7 bases left between them. This CDR3 spans 13 amino acids. The CDR3: CASSSDSNTEAFF. The CDR3, as DNA: TGTGCCAGCAGCTCAGACTCGAACACTGAAGCTTTCTTT.

This clone was counted between two and nine times. The rearrangement joins TRBV2 to TRBJ1-1; 8 bases are a match to TRBD1. V lost 6 bases, J lost 3 bases, and 6 bases stayed unmatched. This CDR3 has 14 residues. The germline gives CDR1 SNHLY, CDR2 FYNNEI. The CDR3 DNA sequence: TGTGCCAGCAGGGGCCTACAGGGGGACACTGAAGCTTTCTTT. This gives the protein CASRGLQGDTEAFF.

This clone appeared a single time. This sequence joins TRBV18 and TRBJ2-6; D uncertain. The germline V and J ends were trimmed by 6 bases and 4 bases, with 16 bases remaining between them. The CDR3 length is 16 residues. Germline V gene sequence: CDR1 KGHSH, CDR2 LQKENI. CDR3 in DNA: TGTGCCAGCTCCACCACAGTTCCAGCCGGGGCCAACGTCCTGACTTTC. Protein sequence: CASSTTVPAGANVLTF.

The chain uses TRBV5-6 and TRBJ2-7, with TRBD1 identical over 7 bases. Germline CDR1 SGHDT, CDR2 YYEEEE. V lost 0 bases to trimming and J lost 3 bases; unmatched junction nucleotides: 9. There are 16 residues in the CDR3. The CDR3 reads CASSLETGPAGYEQYF. CDR3 nucleotide sequence: TGTGCCAGCAGCTTGGAGACAGGGCCAGCAGGCTACGAGCAGTACTTC.

The CDR3 here is CATSERPGQTNTGELFF. The CDR3 DNA is TGTGCCACCAGTGAGCGACCGGGACAGACGAACACCGGGGAGCTGTTTTTT. The chain joins TRBV24-1 to TRBJ2-2, with 7 positions matching TRBD1. This CDR3 contains 17 residues. The V gene end was trimmed by 4 bases and the J gene end by 0 bases; junction bases not matched to a gene: 7. CDR1 and CDR2 from the germline V gene are KGHDR and SFDVKD.

The V and J genes are TRBV5-1 and TRBJ2-5; TRBD2 agrees at 8 bases. V lost 0 bases and J lost 4; bases outside the gene matches: 8. The germline V gene has CDR1 SGHRS and CDR2 YFSETQ. This CDR3 contains 16 residues. CDR3 sequence reads: CASSLAWRGAGETQYF. The CDR3 DNA reads as TGCGCCAGCAGCTTGGCGTGGCGGGGGGCGGGAGAGACCCAGTACTTC.

The rearrangement uses TRBV27 and TRBJ2-5; 9 bases agree with TRBD2. The J segment lost 2 bases and the V segment lost 1 base, leaving 2 bases of the junction unmatched. The germline V gene encodes CDR1 MNHEY and CDR2 SMNVEV (reference sequence). The CDR3 extends over 15 amino acids. The CDR3 DNA follows: TGTGCCAGCAGTTTATTCAGCGGGGGGCAAGAGACCCAGTACTTC. It yields the protein CASSLFSGGQETQYF.

The V and J genes are TRBV7-8 and TRBJ2-7; unclear D gene. Between the trimmed V and J ends, which lost 4 bases and 3 bases, there was a span of 7 bases. CDR1 is SGHVS, CDR2 FQNEAQ, per germline. The CDR3 contains 12 residues. The CDR3 spells CASSSSNYEQYF. The CDR3 DNA follows: TGTGCCAGCAGCTCGAGCAACTACGAGCAGTACTTC.

The chain combines TRBV5-1 with TRBJ1-1, with TRBD1 matching over 7 bases. The trim removed 4 bases at V and 4 bases at J, leaving 7 bases unmatched. The CDR3 totals 14 residues. Germline V CDR1 and CDR2: SGHRS, YFSETQ. The CDR3 nucleotides are TGCGCCAGCAGCACTGACGCAGGGGGCACTGAAGCTTTCTTT. Its translation is CASSTDAGGTEAFF.

The chain employs TRBV4-1 and TRBJ1-4, with 9 bases identical to TRBD1. Unmatched junction bases numbered 3, after V lost 1 base and J lost 6 bases. This CDR3 region has 15 residues. From germline, CDR1 is MGHRA and CDR2 YSYEKL. CDR3 nucleotide sequence: TGCGCCAGCAGCCAAGGGGACAGGGAGGATGAAAAACTGTTTTTT. Protein product: CASSQGDREDEKLFF.

The V gene is TRBV6-2 or TRBV6-3, the J gene TRBJ1-4, with 7 positions matching TRBD1. This CDR3 has 16 residues. The V gene's germline CDR1 is MNHEY and CDR2 SVGEGT. V shed 5 bases and J 2 bases; nucleotides not matched to a gene: 8. The CDR3, as DNA: TGTGCCAGCAGTAGACAGGGACACAAGACTAATGAAAAACTGTTTTTT. The encoded protein is CASSRQGHKTNEKLFF.

V gene TRBV12-5 combines with J gene TRBJ2-7; D is unresolved. There are 13 residues in the CDR3. Trimming pared 1 base from V and 2 bases from J, leaving 6 bases between. Germline lookup yields CDR1 LGHNT and CDR2 FRNRAP. CDR3 nucleotides: TGTGCTAGTGGTTTGGCCAGAACCTACGAGCAGTACTTC. Translated: CASGLARTYEQYF.

The rearrangement uses TRBV20-1 and TRBJ2-4, with TRBD2 matching over 7 bases. Per the germline V gene, CDR1 is DFQATT and CDR2 is SNEGSKA (reference sequence). J lost 3 bases, V lost 3 bases, and 11 bases had no gene match. This CDR3 is built from 16 residues. CDR3 nucleotides: TGCAGTGCTAGTTCGACGGGGGGACCTCGCAAAAACATTCAGTACTTC. It encodes CSASSTGGPRKNIQYF.

This chain uses TRBV9 with TRBJ2-7; no clear D. Looked up from germline, CDR1 is SGDLS and CDR2 is YYNGEE. V gave up 4 bases and J gave up 2 bases, with 10 bases separating them. The CDR3 runs 13 residues. This CDR3 is CASSPESTYEQYF. The CDR3 coding sequence is TGTGCCAGCAGCCCAGAATCCACCTACGAGCAGTACTTC.

This chain links TRBV19 with TRBJ1-5; 10 nucleotides agree with TRBD1. Germline trimming cut 5 bases from V and 5 bases from J; bases unmatched to any gene: 6. This CDR3 region has 15 residues. The germline V gene has CDR1 LNHDA and CDR2 SQIVND (reference sequence). The CDR3 sequence is CASSRVGTGDQPQHF. The CDR3 DNA reads TGTGCCAGTAGTCGGGTCGGGACAGGGGATCAGCCCCAGCATTTT.

This chain uses TRBV25-1 with TRBJ2-5, with D uncertain. CDR1 MGHDK and CDR2 SYGVNS come from the germline V gene. The CDR3 runs to 12 residues. Trimming left V 9 bases short and J 2 bases short, with 10 bases between. CDR3 amino acids: CASRTSQETQYF. In nucleotides, the CDR3 is TGTGCCAGTCGAACTTCTCAAGAGACCCAGTACTTC.

This chain links TRBV18 with TRBJ1-5; a possible D gene is TRBD1 (6 bases). V gave up 1 base and J gave up 2 bases, with 6 bases separating them. The CDR3 is 14 residues long. Germline V lookup: CDR1 KGHSH, CDR2 LQKENI. CDR3 sequence (DNA): TGTGCCAGCTCACCACAGGGGGGCAATCAGCCCCAGCATTTT. Translated: CASSPQGGNQPQHF.

This chain joins TRBV7-9 and TRBJ1-2; 8 nucleotides line up with TRBD1. Germline CDR1 is SEHNR and CDR2 is FQNEAQ (reference sequence). V lost 5 bases to trimming and J lost 6 bases; unmatched junction nucleotides: 11. This CDR3 region has 15 residues. CDR3 protein: CASSISRGHSHGYTF. The CDR3 DNA reads as TGTGCCAGCAGCATTAGCAGGGGGCACAGCCATGGCTACACCTTC. Looking up the rest from reference TRBV7-9 and TRBJ1-2 gives the full variable domain: DTGVSQNPRHKITKRGQNVTFRCDPISEHNRLYWYRQTLGQGPEFLTYFQNEAQLEKSRLLSDRFSAERPKGSFSTLEIQRTEQGDSAMYLCASSISRGHSHGYTFGSGTRLTVV.

The chain links TRBV7-8 to TRBJ1-2; 7 bases line up with TRBD1. This CDR3 has 14 residues. The germline gives CDR1 SGHVS, CDR2 FQNEAQ. The V gene end was trimmed by 5 bases and the J gene end by 6 bases; junction bases not matched to a gene: 9. CDR3 in amino acids: CASSPEQGIHGYTF. The DNA for the CDR3 is TGTGCCAGCAGCCCGGAACAGGGGATCCATGGCTACACCTTC. The full variable domain, completed using reference TRBV7-8 and TRBJ1-2, is GAGVSQSPRYKVAKRGQDVALRCDPISGHVSLFWYQQALGQGPEFLTYFQNEAQLDKSGLPSDRFFAERPEGSVSTLKIQRTQQEDSAVYLCASSPEQGIHGYTFGSGTRLTVV.

This chain connects TRBV11-2 to TRBJ2-3; TRBD2 matches 8 bases. Unmatched junction bases numbered 6, after V lost 3 bases and J lost 4 bases. The CDR3 runs 15 residues. CDR1 SGHAT and CDR2 FQNNGV come from the germline V gene. The CDR3 DNA follows: TGTGCCAGCAGCTTGGCGCGGGGGGCCGCAGATACGCAGTATTTT. It is translated as CASSLARGAADTQYF.

The chain couples TRBV15 to TRBJ1-2, with a tentative D call TRBD1 (5 bases). The CDR3 totals 16 residues. The germline V gene has CDR1 LNHNV and CDR2 YYDKDF (reference sequence). V was trimmed by 0 bases and J by 4 bases, leaving 15 bases between them. The CDR3 region has the DNA TGTGCCACCAGCAGAGATCGCCCCGACAGAGCCTATGGCTACACCTTC. Protein: CATSRDRPDRAYGYTF.

The chain carries TRBV19 and TRBJ2-5, with 8 bases aligning to TRBD1. The germline gives CDR1 LNHDA, CDR2 SQIVND (reference sequence). The length of the CDR3 is 13 residues. V lost 7 bases to trimming and J lost 7 bases; unmatched junction nucleotides: 8. CDR3 DNA sequence: TGTGCCAGTACAGCGGACAGGGAGGCGACCCAGTACTTC. This gives the protein CASTADREATQYF.

The genes are TRBV6-2 or TRBV6-3 and TRBJ2-1; TRBD2 matches at 7 bases. V trimming: 5 bases; J trimming: 12 bases; junction bases outside the gene matches: 4. Germline V gene lookup returns CDR1 MNHEY and CDR2 SVGEGT. CDR3 length equals 11 residues. Here the CDR3 reads CASSPGGRQFF. CDR3 DNA: TGTGCCAGCAGTCCGGGAGGAAGGCAGTTCTTC.

The rearrangement joins TRBV7-9 to TRBJ1-2; D gene unclear. The CDR3 has 14 amino acids. CDR1 is SEHNR, CDR2 FQNEAQ, per germline (reference sequence). V lost 3 bases to trimming and J lost 2 bases, with 10 bases between them. The CDR3 DNA follows: TGTGCCAGCAGCTTCCTCACAATCAACTATGGCTACACCTTC. This translates into CASSFLTINYGYTF.

The chain recombines TRBV19 with TRBJ1-1; D is undetermined. The CDR3 loop spans 11 amino acids. Germline-derived CDR1 and CDR2 are LNHDA and SQIVND (reference sequence). Deletions cut 3 bases from V and 8 bases from J, with 7 bases between. In DNA form, the CDR3 reads TGTGCCAGTAGTATCAGACAAGAAGCTTTCTTT. This sequence encodes CASSIRQEAFF.

The chain employs TRBV2 and TRBJ1-2, with 9 bases identical to TRBD1. There are 16 residues in the CDR3. The germline gives CDR1 SNHLY, CDR2 FYNNEI. V lost 6 bases to trimming and J lost 8 bases; unmatched junction nucleotides: 16. CDR3: CASREPTGGDIGGYTF. Here the CDR3 DNA reads TGTGCCAGCAGGGAGCCGACAGGGGGTGATATCGGGGGCTACACCTTC.